This T cell receptor (beta chain) was recorded in a study of blood T cell repertoires in COVID-19. Study-level information: From the United States, Italy and Spain came samples of acute and convalescent COVID-19.

Germline lookup yields CDR1 SNHLY and CDR2 FYNNEI. The length of the CDR3 is 14 residues. Trimming removed 5 bases from V and 4 bases from J; junction bases left unmatched: 1. Per the authors' pipeline: Quantification of nucleated cells was approximated via reference gene primer amplification. Some clones are missing from TCRdb's copy, which holds only in-frame ones; the method was immunoSEQ multiplex PCR. The V and J calls and clone size are taken from that table; D and trimming were inferred from the DNA. The sample records 91,000 or so clones, 70% to 90% being singletons. This TCR was sampled from a woman aged 60-75 years in a cohort sampled during active or convalescent COVID-19. The chain recombines TRBV2 with TRBJ2-2, with TRBD1 matching 10 bases. The sequencing sample was made of peripheral blood. The CDR3 bases are TGTGCCAGCAGTCGGGACAGGGGCACCGGGGAGCTGTTTTTT. Protein sequence: CASSRDRGTGELFF. The complete variable domain, with remaining parts taken from reference TRBV2 and TRBJ2-2, reads EPEVTQTPSHQVTQMGQEVILRCVPISNHLYFYWYRQILGQKVEFLVSFYNNEISEKSEIFDDQFSVERPDGSNFTLKIRSTKLEDSAMYFCASSRDRGTGELFFGEGSRLTVL.